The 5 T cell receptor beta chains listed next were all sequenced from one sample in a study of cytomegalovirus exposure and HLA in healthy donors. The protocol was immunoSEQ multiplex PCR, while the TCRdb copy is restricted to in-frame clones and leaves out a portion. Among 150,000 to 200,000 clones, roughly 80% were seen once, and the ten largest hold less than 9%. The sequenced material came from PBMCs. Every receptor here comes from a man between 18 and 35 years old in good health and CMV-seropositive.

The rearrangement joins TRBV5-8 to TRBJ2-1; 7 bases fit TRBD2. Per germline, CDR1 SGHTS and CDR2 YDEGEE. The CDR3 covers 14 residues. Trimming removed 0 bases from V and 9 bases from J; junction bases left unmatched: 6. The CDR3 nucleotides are TGTGCCAGCAGCTTGGTGGTGGGAGGGCCTGAGCAGTTCTTC. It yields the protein CASSLVVGGPEQFF.

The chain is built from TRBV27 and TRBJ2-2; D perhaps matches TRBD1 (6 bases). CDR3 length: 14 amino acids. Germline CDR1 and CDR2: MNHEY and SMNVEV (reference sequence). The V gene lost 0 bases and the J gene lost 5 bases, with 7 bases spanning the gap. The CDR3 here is CASSLSRGTGELFF. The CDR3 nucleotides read TGTGCCAGCAGTTTATCGAGGGGGACCGGGGAGCTGTTTTTT.

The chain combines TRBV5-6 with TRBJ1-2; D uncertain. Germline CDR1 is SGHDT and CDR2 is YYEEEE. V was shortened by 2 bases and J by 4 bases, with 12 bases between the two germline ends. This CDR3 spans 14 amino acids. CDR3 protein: CASSFSQLSYGYTF. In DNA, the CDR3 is TGTGCCAGCAGCTTTAGCCAGTTAAGCTATGGCTACACCTTC.

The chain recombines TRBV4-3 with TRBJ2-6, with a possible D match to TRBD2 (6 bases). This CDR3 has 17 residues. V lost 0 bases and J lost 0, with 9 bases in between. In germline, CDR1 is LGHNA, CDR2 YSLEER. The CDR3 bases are TGCGCCAGCAGCCAAGACGGGGGACCCTCTGGGGCCAACGTCCTGACTTTC. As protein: CASSQDGGPSGANVLTF.

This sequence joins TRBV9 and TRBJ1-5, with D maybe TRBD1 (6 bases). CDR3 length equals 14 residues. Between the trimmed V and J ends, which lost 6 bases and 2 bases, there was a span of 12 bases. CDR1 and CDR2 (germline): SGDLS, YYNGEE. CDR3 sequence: CASNPTGGNQPQHF. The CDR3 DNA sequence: TGTGCCAGCAACCCGACAGGAGGCAATCAGCCCCAGCATTTT.